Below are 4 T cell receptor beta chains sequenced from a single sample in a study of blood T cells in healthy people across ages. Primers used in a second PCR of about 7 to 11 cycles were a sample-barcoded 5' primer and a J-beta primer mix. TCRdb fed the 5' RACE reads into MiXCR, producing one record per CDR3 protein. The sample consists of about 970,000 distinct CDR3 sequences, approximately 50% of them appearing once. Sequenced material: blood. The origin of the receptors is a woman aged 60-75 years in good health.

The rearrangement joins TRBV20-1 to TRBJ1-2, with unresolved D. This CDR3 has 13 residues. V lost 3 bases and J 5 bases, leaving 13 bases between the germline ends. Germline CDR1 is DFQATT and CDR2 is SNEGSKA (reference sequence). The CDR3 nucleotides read TGCAGTGCTAGTACCTCGGCGAGTTATGGCTACACCTTC. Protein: CSASTSASYGYTF.

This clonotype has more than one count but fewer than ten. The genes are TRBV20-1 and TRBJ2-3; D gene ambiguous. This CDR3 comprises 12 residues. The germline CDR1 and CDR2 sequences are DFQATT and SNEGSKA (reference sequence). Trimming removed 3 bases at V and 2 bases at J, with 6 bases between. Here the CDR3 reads CSASPFTDTQYF. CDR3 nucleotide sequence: TGCAGTGCTAGTCCTTTCACAGATACGCAGTATTTT.

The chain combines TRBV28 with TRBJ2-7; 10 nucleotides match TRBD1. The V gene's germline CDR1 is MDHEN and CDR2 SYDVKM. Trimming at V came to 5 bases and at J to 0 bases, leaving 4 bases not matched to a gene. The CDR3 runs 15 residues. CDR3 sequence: CASSDRGRASYEQYF. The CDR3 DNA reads TGTGCCAGCAGTGACAGGGGGCGCGCCTCCTACGAGCAGTACTTC.

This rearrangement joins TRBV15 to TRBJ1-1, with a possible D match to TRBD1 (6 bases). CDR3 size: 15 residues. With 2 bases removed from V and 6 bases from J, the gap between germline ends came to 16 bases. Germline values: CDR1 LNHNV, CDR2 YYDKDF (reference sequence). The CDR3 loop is CATSRSGVQGAEAFF. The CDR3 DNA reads TGTGCCACCAGCAGATCAGGGGTCCAGGGAGCTGAAGCTTTCTTT.